This TCR beta chain was found in a study of T-cell reconstitution after alpha-beta-depleted transplantation in children. Findings and caveats of the study: Roughly two months post-transplant, alpha-beta T cells reportedly originated from several hundred graft clones that had expanded. Recipient T cells and thymic progenitors that survived were the source of the high TCRbeta diversity seen at day 60 in some patients.

Turning to this clonotype: The antigen remains undetermined.

Unique molecular identifiers were incorporated into the prepared TCRbeta library. TCRdb recomputed calls from the PCR reads with MiXCR, one row per CDR3 protein. The profile shows about 580,000 distinct CDR3 sequences, 27% of them singletons. The V end lost 5 bases, the J end lost 6 bases, and 16 bases lay between the germline ends. The CDR3 has 15 residues. The V gene's germline CDR1 is KGHDR and CDR2 SFDVKD. The chain joins TRBV24-1 to TRBJ2-1, with a weak D call TRBD2 (7 bases). The receptor comes from a boy younger than two with Wiskott-Aldrich syndrome, due to receive a stem cell transplant. The sample here was PBMCs, taken before TCRalphabeta/CD19-depleted stem cell transplant. CDR3 bases: TGTGCCACCAGTGCCCGGGGGCTAGCGGTCAATGAGCAGTTCTTC. Its translation: CATSARGLAVNEQFF.